The source of this T cell receptor beta chain is a study of T cells in Graves' hyperthyroidism and ophthalmopathy. Trimming at V came to 6 bases and at J to 5 bases, leaving 6 bases not matched to a gene. Germline V gene lookup returns CDR1 MNHEY and CDR2 SMNVEV (reference sequence). The CDR3 covers 14 residues. The study, taken as a whole, reports: Most expanded thyroid clonotypes above 0.001 recurred in blood. Researchers report that a 13 V-J model separated ophthalmopathy from stable hyperthyroidism.

This clonotype was found many times. The target antigen is unknown. Ophthalmopathy patients had moderate-to-severe active disease, CAS ≥3, NOSPECS ≥4, and disease duration under 3 months. Amplification targeted TCR beta CDR3 regions from RNA transcripts. The primer set for the first-round RT-PCR of the TCR CDR3 was HTBI. TCRdb used MiXCR to reprocess the multiplex PCR reads, holding one entry per CDR3 protein. Here the sample spans 360,000 or so distinct CDR3 sequences, 13% to 15% being singletons. The rearrangement uses TRBV27 and TRBJ1-1; 10 bases map to TRBD1. Source material: blood. The clonotype comes from an older woman with Graves' ophthalmopathy. CDR3 sequence (DNA): TGTGCCAGCAGACGACAGGGGGCTGAGACTGAAGCTTTCTTT. Amino acids: CASRRQGAETEAFF.